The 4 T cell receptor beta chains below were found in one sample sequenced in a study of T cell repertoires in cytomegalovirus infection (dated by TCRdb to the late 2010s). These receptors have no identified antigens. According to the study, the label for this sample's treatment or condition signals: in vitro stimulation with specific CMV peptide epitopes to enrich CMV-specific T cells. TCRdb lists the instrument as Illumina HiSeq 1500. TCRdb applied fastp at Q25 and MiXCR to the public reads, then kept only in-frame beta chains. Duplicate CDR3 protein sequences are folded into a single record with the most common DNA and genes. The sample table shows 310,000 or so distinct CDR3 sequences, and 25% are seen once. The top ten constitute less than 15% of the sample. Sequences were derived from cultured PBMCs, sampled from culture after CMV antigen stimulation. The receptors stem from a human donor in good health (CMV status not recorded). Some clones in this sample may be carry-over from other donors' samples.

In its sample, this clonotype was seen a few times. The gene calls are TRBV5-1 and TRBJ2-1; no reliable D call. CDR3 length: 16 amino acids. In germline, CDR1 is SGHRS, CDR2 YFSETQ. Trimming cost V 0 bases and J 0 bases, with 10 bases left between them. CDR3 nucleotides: TGCGCCAGCAGCTTGGAGACACCCTTCTCCTACAATGAGCAGTTCTTC. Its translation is CASSLETPFSYNEQFF.

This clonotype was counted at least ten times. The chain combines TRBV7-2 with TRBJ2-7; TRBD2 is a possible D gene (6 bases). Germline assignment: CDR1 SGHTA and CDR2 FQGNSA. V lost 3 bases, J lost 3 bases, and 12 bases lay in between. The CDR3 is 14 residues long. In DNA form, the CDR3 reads TGTGCCAGCAGCTTCTCTAGCGCGAGCTACGAGCAGTACTTC. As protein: CASSFSSASYEQYF. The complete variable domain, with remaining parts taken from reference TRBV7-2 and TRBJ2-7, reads GAGVSQSPSNKVTEKGKDVELRCDPISGHTALYWYRQSLGQGLEFLIYFQGNSAPDKSGLPSDRFSAERTGGSVSTLTIQRTQQEDSAVYLCASSFSSASYEQYFGPGTRLTVT.

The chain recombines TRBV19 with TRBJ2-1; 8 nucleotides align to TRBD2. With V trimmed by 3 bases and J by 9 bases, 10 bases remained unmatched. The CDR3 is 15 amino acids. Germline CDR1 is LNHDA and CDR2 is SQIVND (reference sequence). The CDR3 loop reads CASSMLAGSFGEQFF. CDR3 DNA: TGTGCCAGTAGTATGTTAGCGGGGAGTTTCGGTGAGCAGTTCTTC.

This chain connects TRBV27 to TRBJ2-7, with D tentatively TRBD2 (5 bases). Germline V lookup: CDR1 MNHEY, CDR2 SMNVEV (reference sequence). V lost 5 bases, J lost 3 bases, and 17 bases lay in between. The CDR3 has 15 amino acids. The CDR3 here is CASSSGSGIHYEQYF. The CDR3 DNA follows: TGTGCCAGCAGTAGCGGTTCCGGTATCCACTACGAGCAGTACTTC.